What follows describes a single TCR beta chain. The antigen is unknown. This CDR3 region has 14 residues. Germline CDR1 reads SGHVS; CDR2 reads FQNEAQ. V was pared by 7 bases and J by 4 bases, with 6 bases of the junction left unmatched. This record belongs to a study of somatic mutations in cytotoxic T cells in rheumatoid arthritis. Study-level background: Among the T-cell populations stained with V beta antibodies, some were separated by flow sorting at nearly 100% purity, including V beta1+ cells whose TCRB was sequenced. Overall study findings and caveats: Age-matched healthy controls and rheumatoid arthritis patients had CD8+ T-cell clonality that did not differ significantly.

Repertoires were generated with immunoSEQ multiplex PCR, while TCRdb's copy carries only in-frame clones and drops some. This sample carries 15,000 to 20,000 clones, about four fifths of them seen once, and the ten largest clones take roughly a tenth. Positive magnetic bead selection was used to isolate CD4+ and CD8+ cells; purity was checked by flow cytometry. The chain recombines TRBV7-8 with TRBJ2-7; 11 nucleotides match TRBD1. This TCR was sampled from a woman aged 45-60 years in good health. Sequencing was performed on CD8+ T cells sorted from blood. CDR3 in DNA: TGTGCCAGCACCATCCGGGACAGGGGGTACGAGCAGTACTTC. It yields the protein CASTIRDRGYEQYF.